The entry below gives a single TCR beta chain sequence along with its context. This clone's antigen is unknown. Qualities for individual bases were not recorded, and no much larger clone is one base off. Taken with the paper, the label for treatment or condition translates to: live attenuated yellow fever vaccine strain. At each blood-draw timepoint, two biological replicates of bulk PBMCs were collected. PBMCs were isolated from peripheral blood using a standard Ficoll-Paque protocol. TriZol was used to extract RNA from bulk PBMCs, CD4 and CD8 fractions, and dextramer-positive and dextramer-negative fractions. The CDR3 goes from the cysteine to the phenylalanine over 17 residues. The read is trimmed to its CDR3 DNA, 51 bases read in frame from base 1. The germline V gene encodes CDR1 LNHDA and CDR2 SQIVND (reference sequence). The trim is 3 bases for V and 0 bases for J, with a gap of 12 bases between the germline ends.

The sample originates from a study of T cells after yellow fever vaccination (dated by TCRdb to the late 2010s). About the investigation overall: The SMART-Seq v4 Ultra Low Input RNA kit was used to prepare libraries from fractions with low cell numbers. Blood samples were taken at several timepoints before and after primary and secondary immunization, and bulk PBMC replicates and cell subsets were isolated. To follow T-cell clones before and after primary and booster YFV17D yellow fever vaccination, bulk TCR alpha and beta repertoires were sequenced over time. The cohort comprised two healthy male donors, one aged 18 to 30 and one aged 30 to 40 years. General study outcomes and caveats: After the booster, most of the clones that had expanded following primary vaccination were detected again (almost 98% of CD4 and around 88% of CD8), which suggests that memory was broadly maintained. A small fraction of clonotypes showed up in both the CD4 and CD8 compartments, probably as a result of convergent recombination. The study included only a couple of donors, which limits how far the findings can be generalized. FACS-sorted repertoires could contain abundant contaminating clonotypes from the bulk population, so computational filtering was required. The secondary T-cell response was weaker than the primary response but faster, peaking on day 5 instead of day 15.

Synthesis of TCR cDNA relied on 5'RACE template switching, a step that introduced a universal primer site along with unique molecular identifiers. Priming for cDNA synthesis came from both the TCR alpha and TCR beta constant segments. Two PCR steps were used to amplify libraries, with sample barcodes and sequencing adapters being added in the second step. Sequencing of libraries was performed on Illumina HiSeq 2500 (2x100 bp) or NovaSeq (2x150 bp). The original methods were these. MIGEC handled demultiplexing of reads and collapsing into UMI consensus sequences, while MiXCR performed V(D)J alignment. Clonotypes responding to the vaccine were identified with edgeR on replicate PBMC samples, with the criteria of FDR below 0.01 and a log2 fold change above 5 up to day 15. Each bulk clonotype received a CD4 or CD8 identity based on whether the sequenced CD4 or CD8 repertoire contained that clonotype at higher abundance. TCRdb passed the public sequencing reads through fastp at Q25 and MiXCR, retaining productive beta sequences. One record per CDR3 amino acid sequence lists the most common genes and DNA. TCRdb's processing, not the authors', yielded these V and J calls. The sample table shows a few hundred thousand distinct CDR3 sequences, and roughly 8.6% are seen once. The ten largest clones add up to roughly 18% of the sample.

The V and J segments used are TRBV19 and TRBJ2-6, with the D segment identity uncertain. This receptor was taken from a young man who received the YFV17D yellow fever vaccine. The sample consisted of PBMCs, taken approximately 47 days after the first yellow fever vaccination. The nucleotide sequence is TGTGCCAGTAGTATGGGCAGTGCTCTCTCTGGGGCCAACGTCCTGACTTTC. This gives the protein CASSMGSALSGANVLTF.